This T cell receptor beta chain came from a study of blood T cell repertoires in COVID-19. Study information: Collection of acute and convalescent COVID-19 samples took place in the United States, Italy and Spain.

The CDR3 loop spans 15 amino acids. Germline V gene sequence: CDR1 SQVTM, CDR2 ANQGSEA. V shed 2 bases and J shed 2 bases, with 15 bases lying between them. This table comes from immunoSEQ multiplex PCR, and its TCRdb copy is limited to in-frame clones, with some not included. Counted here are 30,000 to 35,000 clones, approximately 80% occurring once; the ten biggest clones make up roughly 7.5%. The sample consisted of peripheral blood. The TCR sequence derives from a woman aged 55 to 70 with acute or convalescent COVID-19. The chain is built from TRBV29-1 and TRBJ1-2; D unclear. The chain's CDR3 is CSVESGWPKNYGYTF. In DNA, the CDR3 is TGCAGCGTTGAAAGCGGGTGGCCGAAAAACTATGGCTACACCTTC. The full variable domain, its missing parts supplied by reference TRBV29-1 and TRBJ1-2, is SAVISQKPSRDICQRGTSLTIQCQVDSQVTMMFWYRQQPGQSLTLIATANQGSEATYESGFVIDKFPISRPNLTFSTLTVSNMSPEDSSIYLCSVESGWPKNYGYTFGSGTRLTVV.